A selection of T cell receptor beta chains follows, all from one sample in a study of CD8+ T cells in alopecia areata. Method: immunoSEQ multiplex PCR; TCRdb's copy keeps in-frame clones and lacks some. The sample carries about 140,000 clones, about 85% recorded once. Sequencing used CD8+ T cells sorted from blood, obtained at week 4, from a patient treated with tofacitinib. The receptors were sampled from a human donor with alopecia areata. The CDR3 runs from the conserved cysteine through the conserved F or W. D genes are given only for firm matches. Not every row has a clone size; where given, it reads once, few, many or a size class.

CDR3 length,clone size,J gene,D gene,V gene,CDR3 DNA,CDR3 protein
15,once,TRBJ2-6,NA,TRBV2,TGTGCCAGCAATCCTGGGATCTCTGGGGCCAACGTCCTGACTTTC,CASNPGISGANVLTF
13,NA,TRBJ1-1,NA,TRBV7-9,TGTGCCAGCAGCTTACCCCCAAGGACTGAAGCTTTCTTT,CASSLPPRTEAFF
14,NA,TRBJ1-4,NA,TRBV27,TGTGCCAGCAGCCCGGACGGGACTAATGAAAAACTGTTTTTT,CASSPDGTNEKLFF
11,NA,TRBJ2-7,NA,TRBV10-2,TGCGCCAGCAGTGAGCTCCACGAGCAGTACTTC,CASSELHEQYF
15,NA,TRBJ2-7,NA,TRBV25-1,TGTGCCAGCAGTCAGAGGGGGGACCTCTCCTACGAGCAGTACTTC,CASSQRGDLSYEQYF
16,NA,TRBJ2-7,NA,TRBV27,TGTGCCAGCAGTAACGCTCCCGCCGGGCCGGCTAACGAGCAGTACTTC,CASSNAPAGPANEQYF
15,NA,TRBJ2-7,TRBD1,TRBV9,TGTGCCAGCAGCGTAGGGACAGGGCCTCTTTACGAGCAGTACTTC,CASSVGTGPLYEQYF
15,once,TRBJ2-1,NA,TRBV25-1,TGTGCCAGCTCTCAAGTCGTGGGGGTCGACAATGAGCAGTTCTTC,CASSQVVGVDNEQFF
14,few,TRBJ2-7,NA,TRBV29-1,TGCAGCGTTGAACTCCCGACGAGCTCCTACGAGCAGTACTTC,CSVELPTSSYEQYF
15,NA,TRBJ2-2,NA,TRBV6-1,TGTGCCAGCACCGAGGACAGCCTGGCGCCCGGGGAGCTGTTTTTT,CASTEDSLAPGELFF
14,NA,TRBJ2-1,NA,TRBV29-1,TGCAGCGTTCGTAAAGATTTTACCTACAATGAGCAGTTCTTC,CSVRKDFTYNEQFF